These 5 T cell receptor beta chains share one sample of origin, sequenced in a study of blood T cells in healthy people across ages. With a J-beta primer mix and a sample-barcoded 5' primer, a second PCR ran 7 to 11 cycles. TCRdb re-called the 5' RACE reads through MiXCR, storing one row per CDR3 protein. The sample has 950,000 to 1,200,000 distinct CDR3 sequences; 35% to 40% are singletons. The sequencing sample was made of blood. These TCRs come from a man aged 18 to 29 in good health.

V is TRBV12-3 or TRBV12-4 and J is TRBJ2-3; D possibly corresponds to TRBD1 (6 bases). The CDR3 contains 16 residues. Trimming removed 6 bases at V and 3 bases at J, with 19 bases between. The CDR3 region has the DNA TGTGCCAGCAGGGGACCTCTAGGGGGAAGAACAGATACGCAGTATTTT. Its protein is CASRGPLGGRTDTQYF.

The J gene is TRBJ1-2, the V gene TRBV29-1; no reliable D call. Germline V gene lookup returns CDR1 SQVTM and CDR2 ANQGSEA. The ends were cut back, 4 bases at V and 5 bases at J, with 11 bases in the middle. This CDR3 is 12 amino acids long. The CDR3 reads CSVGRAEYGYTF. In nucleotides, the CDR3 is TGCAGCGTTGGCCGGGCCGAATATGGCTACACCTTC.

This clonotype was recorded a few times. The V and J genes are TRBV9 and TRBJ1-1; no clear D. The CDR3 runs to 14 residues. Trimming left V 0 bases short and J 0 bases short, with 6 bases between. CDR1 is SGDLS and CDR2 is YYNGEE in the germline V gene. CDR3 coding DNA: TGTGCCAGCAGCGTAGGGGATTTGAACACTGAAGCTTTCTTT. Its protein product is CASSVGDLNTEAFF.

This chain connects TRBV29-1 to TRBJ1-3; D is uncertain. The CDR3 sequence is 16 residues long. V was trimmed by 7 bases and J by 0 bases, leaving 19 bases between them. In germline, CDR1 is SQVTM, CDR2 ANQGSEA. This CDR3 is CSGNISPSLSGNTIYF. The CDR3 DNA sequence: TGCAGCGGAAACATCTCGCCCTCTCTCTCTGGAAACACCATATATTTT.

This rearrangement joins TRBV11-2 to TRBJ1-1; possible D gene TRBD1, 5 bases. Between the trimmed V and J ends, which lost 5 bases and 0 bases, there was a span of 16 bases. This CDR3 contains 16 residues. The germline V gene has CDR1 SGHAT and CDR2 FQNNGV. In DNA, the CDR3 is TGTGCCAGCAGCCCCGGGCGGGGCGGACTGAACACTGAAGCTTTCTTT. Its protein is CASSPGRGGLNTEAFF.